The present TCR beta chain was sequenced within a study of blood T cell repertoires in COVID-19. In the study overall: Acute and convalescent COVID-19 specimens originated in the United States, Italy and Spain.

Seattle-derived patients entered the study during active infection and were followed longitudinally. Using immunoSEQ multiplex PCR, the repertoire was profiled, and TCRdb retains in-frame clones only, with some absent. Of 65,000 or so clones listed, 80% to 85% are singletons. This CDR3 contains 17 residues. Unmatched junction bases numbered 15, after V lost 5 bases and J lost 5 bases. Germline V CDR1 and CDR2: LNHDA, SQIVND (reference sequence). Sequencing was performed on peripheral blood. This clonotype originated in a man aged 25 to 45 with COVID-19, enrolled during active disease. The J gene is TRBJ2-5, the V gene TRBV19, with 9 bases lining up with TRBD1. As DNA, the CDR3 is TGTGCCAGTAGTTCAAAACAGGGGGCGTTAGTCTTCGAGACCCAGTACTTC. This translates into CASSSKQGALVFETQYF.